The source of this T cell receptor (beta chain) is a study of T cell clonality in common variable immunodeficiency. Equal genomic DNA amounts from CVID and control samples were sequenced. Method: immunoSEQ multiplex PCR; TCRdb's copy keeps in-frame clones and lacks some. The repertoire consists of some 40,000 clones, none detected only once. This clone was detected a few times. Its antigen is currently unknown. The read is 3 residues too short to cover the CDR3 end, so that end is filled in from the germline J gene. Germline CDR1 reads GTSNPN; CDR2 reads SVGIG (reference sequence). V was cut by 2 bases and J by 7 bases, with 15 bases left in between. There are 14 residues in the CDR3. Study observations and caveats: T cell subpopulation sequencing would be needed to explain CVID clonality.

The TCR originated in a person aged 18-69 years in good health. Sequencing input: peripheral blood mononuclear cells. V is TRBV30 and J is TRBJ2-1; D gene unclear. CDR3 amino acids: CAWSPPPHTNEQFF. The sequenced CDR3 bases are TGTGCCTGGAGTCCCCCCCCGCATACAAATGAG.